This T cell receptor beta chain was identified during a study of regulatory T cells in long-lasting Graves disease. This CDR3 has 15 amino acids. Per the germline V gene, CDR1 is SGHVS and CDR2 is FQNEAQ. After removal of 3 bases from V and 6 bases from J, the junction contained 6 bases not matched to a gene. The time point denotes: newly diagnosed GD, antithyroid drugs for less than 3 months. From PBMCs, RNA was extracted and then used to make the TCR library. This clonotype was observed at least ten times. iRepertoire HTBI primers and Arm-PCR of CDR3 regions built TCR beta libraries. TCRdb redid the calling of the multiplex PCR reads with MiXCR, one entry per CDR3 protein. The sample shows about 440,000 distinct CDR3 sequences, roughly 15% of them seen only once. The sample was also linked to a second study, of T cells in Graves' hyperthyroidism and ophthalmopathy.

The sequences come from peripheral blood mononuclear cells (PBMCs), collected at new diagnosis, from a patient treated with antithyroid drugs. This sequence was found in a woman aged 18 to 35 with Graves disease. The rearrangement links TRBV7-8 to TRBJ2-7; 12 nucleotides match TRBD1. CDR3 in DNA: TGTGCCAGCAGCTTGGGGGGGACAGGGGGCAGCGAGCAGTACTTC. Its protein is CASSLGGTGGSEQYF.